This TCR beta chain was sequenced during a study of T cell responses to AZD1222 COVID-19 vaccine. Broader study findings: Donors, mostly white British, included more females; clonal diversity was possibly underestimated. Among spike-specific TCRs, nearly half reportedly target unmutated variant regions. Spike-specific TCR breadth and depth were elevated following two AZD1222 doses.

The CDR3 spans 13 residues. With 6 bases removed from V and 1 base from J, the gap between germline ends came to 9 bases. Germline V CDR1 and CDR2: MRHNA, SNTAGT. Here immunoSEQ multiplex PCR was the method, and the copy in TCRdb shows in-frame clones only, minus some. The sample holds 160,000 or so clones, 85% to 90% seen once. Notes on this clone: Its target is not known.

The specimen was peripheral blood, collected 28 days after the second AZD1222 dose. J is TRBJ1-1 and V is TRBV6-4; D is unclear. The receptor was isolated from an adult who received the AZD1222 COVID-19 vaccine. The CDR3 loop is CASSEVTNTEAFF. CDR3 coding DNA: TGTGCCAGCAGCGAGGTTACGAACACTGAAGCTTTCTTT.